This T cell receptor beta chain was documented in a study of blood T cells in healthy people across ages. Study-wide findings and caveats: The recorded TCR beta diversity per million T cells decreased in a roughly linear manner with age.

From germline, CDR1 is ENHRY and CDR2 SYGVKD. The CDR3 is 15 residues long. Trimming cost V 0 bases and J 5 bases, with 13 bases left between them. The sample, 7.5 to 10 milliliters of peripheral blood, was drawn from each donor. Comment on this clonotype: As yet, its antigen is unknown.

Alongside a J-beta primer mix, a sample-barcoded 5' primer served in a second PCR lasting about 7 to 12 cycles. MiXCR, applied by TCRdb to the 5' RACE reads, yields one record per CDR3 protein. The profile shows about 1.1 million distinct CDR3 sequences, approximately 38% of them singletons. The rearrangement joins TRBV10-3 to TRBJ2-5, with no clear D. The specimen sequenced was blood. The TCR was taken from a man aged 18 to 29 in good health. CDR3 nucleotides: TGTGCCATCAGTGAGTCGCAGTTAGATGGGGAGACCCAGTACTTC. Translated: CAISESQLDGETQYF.